This T cell receptor beta chain comes out of a study of human T cells and chemical hapten exposure. Time point: patch test 3, about 24 weeks after DPC sensitization. The treatment was: therapeutic diphenylcyclopropenone sensitization with weekly scalp DPC. People who gave samples had alopecia, were 18 to 70 years old, and were suitable for DPC. As handled by the study authors: Sample TCR totals centred on a median of approximately 100,000, ranging roughly 20,000 to 700,000. TCRdb re-called the RACE reads with MiXCR, one entry per CDR3 protein. The V and J calls come from TCRdb's annotation, not from the publication. The profile shows 130,000 or so distinct CDR3 sequences, about 11% of them singletons. The CDR3 has 17 amino acids. Germline-derived CDR1 and CDR2 are SGHRS and YFSETQ. Trimming at V came to 2 bases and at J to 2 bases, leaving 6 bases not matched to a gene.

The J gene is TRBJ2-7, the V gene TRBV5-1, with TRBD2 identical over 14 bases. This material consisted of whole blood, taken in connection with sensitization to the hapten diphenylcyclopropenone (DPC). This clonotype originated in a woman in her forties or fifties with alopecia areata. Some clones in this sample may be carry-over from other donors' samples. The CDR3 loop reads CASSFGTSGGWAYEQYF. The CDR3 bases are TGCGCCAGCAGCTTCGGGACTAGCGGGGGCTGGGCCTACGAGCAGTACTTC.